This is a list of T cell receptor beta chains from one sample in a study of blood T cell repertoires in COVID-19. The method was immunoSEQ multiplex PCR; TCRdb's version includes in-frame clones alone and lacks a portion of them. This sample carries over 200,000 clones, about 87% of them seen once, and the ten largest clones take less than 3.5%. The sample consisted of peripheral blood. All receptors derive from a man aged 30-40 years with COVID-19, enrolled during active disease. Each CDR3 is given with its conserved first and last residue. The order of the fields is CDR3 protein, CDR3 DNA, D gene, J gene, clone size, V gene. D genes are given only for firm matches. A row's size may be missing; if present it is once, few, many or a size class.

CASSPMGARRGDYGYTF TGTGCCAGCTCACCAATGGGAGCTCGACGGGGGGACTATGGCTACACCTTC NA TRBJ1-2 NA TRBV18
CASSYPPRFVGAIYSNQPQHF TGTGCCAGCAGTTATCCCCCCCGTTTCGTGGGGGCAATCTATAGCAATCAGCCCCAGCATTTT NA TRBJ1-5 NA TRBV6-2/TRBV6-3
CASNHLTGRGEKLFF TGTGCCAGCAATCACTTGACAGGTAGAGGTGAAAAACTGTTTTTT NA TRBJ1-4 once TRBV2
CASSHSGRADGQYF TGTGCCAGCAGCCACTCGGGCAGGGCCGACGGGCAGTACTTC NA TRBJ2-7 NA TRBV3-1/TRBV3-2
CASSPADLREKLFF TGTGCCAGCAGCCCTGCCGATTTACGGGAAAAACTGTTTTTT NA TRBJ1-4 NA TRBV14
CASSLAGSGVTDTQYF TGTGCCAGCAGCTTAGCGGGTAGCGGGGTCACAGATACGCAGTATTTT TRBD2 TRBJ2-3 NA TRBV7-6
CASSFDRVMNTEAFF TGTGCCAGCAGCTTCGACAGGGTTATGAACACTGAAGCTTTCTTT TRBD1 TRBJ1-1 NA TRBV9
CASSVDFPPGREQFF TGTGCCAGCAGCGTAGACTTTCCCCCGGGAAGGGAGCAGTTCTTC NA TRBJ2-1 NA TRBV9
CASSQDGRDSEKLFF TGCGCCAGCAGCCAAGATGGGCGGGACAGTGAAAAACTGTTTTTT TRBD1 TRBJ1-4 NA TRBV4-3
CASSPPGLGDYEQYF TGTGCCAGCTCCCCACCCGGACTAGGTGACTACGAGCAGTACTTC TRBD2 TRBJ2-7 NA TRBV18
CASSTPREQYF TGTGCCAGCAGTACCCCTAGGGAGCAGTACTTC NA TRBJ2-7 NA TRBV28
CASSWTGGSWGYTF TGTGCCAGCAGTTGGACAGGGGGCTCCTGGGGCTACACCTTC TRBD1 TRBJ1-2 few TRBV2
CASSLDLLIAGEQYF TGTGCCAGCAGCTTGGACCTCCTCATAGCGGGTGAGCAGTACTTC TRBD2 TRBJ2-7 once TRBV28
CASSVGGSRSYNEQFF TGTGCCAGCAGTGTTGGGGGGAGTCGGTCCTACAATGAGCAGTTCTTC NA TRBJ2-1 once TRBV28
CASSQDRAPFF TGTGCCAGCAGTCAGGACAGAGCTCCATTCTTC NA TRBJ2-1 NA TRBV12-3/TRBV12-4
CASSLLAGYPDTQYF TGTGCCAGCAGCTTACTAGCGGGGTACCCAGATACGCAGTATTTT TRBD2 TRBJ2-3 NA TRBV7-2
CASGKGRARSPLHF TGCGCCAGCGGAAAGGGCAGGGCGAGATCACCCCTCCACTTT NA TRBJ1-6 NA TRBV5-1
CASYPKAGGSYNEQFF TGTGCCAGTTACCCTAAAGCGGGAGGCTCCTACAATGAGCAGTTCTTC TRBD2 TRBJ2-1 once TRBV19
CASKGFGRALEVQYF TGTGCCAGCAAGGGATTTGGGAGGGCTCTCGAGGTTCAGTACTTC TRBD2 TRBJ2-7 NA TRBV27
CASSPTVDSNQPQHF TGTGCCAGCAGCCCGACAGTGGATAGCAATCAGCCCCAGCATTTT NA TRBJ1-5 NA TRBV7-2